This T cell receptor (beta chain) appears in the sequencing data of a study of blood T cells in healthy people across ages. Findings of the study overall: From one million sequenced T cells, diversity estimates were lower bounds. Per-million-T-cell TCR beta diversity fell roughly linearly with age. The lack of PBMC sorting stopped any conclusive naive versus antigen-experienced comparison.

This clonotype appeared once. Antigen: not known. A J-beta primer mix and a sample-barcoded 5' primer were used in a second PCR of about 7 to 12 cycles. A template-switch adaptor containing 12 random nucleotides labeled each cDNA molecule. TCRdb redid the calling of the 5' RACE reads with MiXCR, one entry per CDR3 protein. The sample consists of over 1,200,000 distinct CDR3 sequences, almost 60% of them appearing once. Germline values: CDR1 SGHTA, CDR2 FQGNSA. This CDR3 comprises 13 residues. The V end lost 1 base, the J end lost 14 bases, and 15 bases lay between the germline ends. J is TRBJ2-1 and V is TRBV7-2, with D possibly TRBD1 on 6 matching bases. This receptor was taken from a man younger than 35 in good health. The sample was blood. The CDR3 DNA is TGTGCCAGCAGCTTAGGTGGGACACATTTGGAGTTCTTC. This gives the protein CASSLGGTHLEFF. The entire variable domain, with the rest obtained from reference TRBV7-2 and TRBJ2-1, is as follows: GAGVSQSPSNKVTEKGKDVELRCDPISGHTALYWYRQSLGQGLEFLIYFQGNSAPDKSGLPSDRFSAERTGGSVSTLTIQRTQQEDSAVYLCASSLGGTHLEFFGPGTRLTVL.